Below are 19 T cell receptor beta chains sequenced from a single sample in a study of blood T cell repertoires in COVID-19. The protocol was immunoSEQ multiplex PCR, while the TCRdb copy is restricted to in-frame clones and leaves out a portion. The table records 150,000 to 180,000 clones, roughly 80% of them present only once. The sequencing input was peripheral blood. The receptors shown here come from an older man with acute or convalescent COVID-19.

This chain uses TRBV3-1 (or the pseudogene TRBV3-2) with TRBJ1-5; weak D call: TRBD1 (6 bases). Germline loops: CDR1 LGHDT, CDR2 YNNKEL (reference sequence). V shed 2 bases and J shed 10 bases, with 15 bases lying between them. This CDR3 region has 14 residues. CDR3 nucleotide sequence: TGTGCCAGCAGCCAAACAGGGACCCTGGGTCCCCAGCATTTT. It codes for CASSQTGTLGPQHF.

There are a few counts of this clone. The rearrangement joins TRBV12-3 or TRBV12-4 to TRBJ2-7, with no clear D. The length of the CDR3 is 12 residues. V lost 0 bases and J lost 9, with 9 bases in between. The CDR3 is CASSLAPGGQYF. The CDR3 bases are TGTGCCAGCAGTTTAGCCCCCGGCGGGCAGTACTTC.

The CDR3: CASSVEQGAATEAFF. CDR3 DNA sequence: TGTGCCAGTAGTGTCGAACAGGGGGCCGCCACTGAAGCTTTCTTT. V usage is TRBV19 and J usage is TRBJ1-1; 9 bases align to TRBD1. CDR1 is LNHDA and CDR2 is SQIVND in the germline V gene (reference sequence). This CDR3 comprises 15 residues. V shed 5 bases, J shed 4 bases, and the junction held 8 bases outside the gene matches.

This rearrangement joins TRBV18 to TRBJ1-4; 8 positions agree with TRBD1. V shed 4 bases and J 4 bases; nucleotides not matched to a gene: 8. There are 16 residues in the CDR3. Germline loops: CDR1 KGHSH, CDR2 LQKENI. The CDR3 protein is CASSRLRDRLNEKLFF. The DNA for the CDR3 is TGTGCCAGCTCACGGCTTAGGGACAGGCTTAATGAAAAACTGTTTTTT.

The chain couples TRBV5-1 to TRBJ1-1, with D perhaps TRBD1 (5 bases). V was shortened by 0 bases and J by 5 bases, with 11 bases between the two germline ends. The CDR3 is 14 amino acids. Germline CDR1 SGHRS, CDR2 YFSETQ. The CDR3 region is CASSLDRSGTEAFF. The DNA for the CDR3 is TGCGCCAGCAGCTTGGACAGGTCCGGGACTGAAGCTTTCTTT.

V gene TRBV5-1 combines with J gene TRBJ2-3; the D gene is possibly TRBD1 (6 bases). With 6 bases removed from V and 2 bases from J, the gap between germline ends came to 13 bases. Per the germline V gene, CDR1 is SGHRS and CDR2 is YFSETQ. This CDR3 region has 14 residues. The CDR3 spells CASTDRQYTDTQYF. The DNA of the CDR3 is TGCGCCAGCACCGACAGGCAGTACACAGATACGCAGTATTTT.

The CDR3 coding sequence is TGTGCCAGCAGTTCTGGACAGGGCAACGAGCCCCAGCATTTT. Its protein is CASSSGQGNEPQHF. V gene TRBV2 combines with J gene TRBJ1-5; 8 bases are a match to TRBD1. V dropped 5 bases and J dropped 8; count of bases not matched to a gene: 8. CDR1 and CDR2 from the germline V gene are SNHLY and FYNNEI. The CDR3 covers 14 residues.

This rearrangement joins TRBV3-1 (or the pseudogene TRBV3-2) to TRBJ2-5, with TRBD1 identical over 11 bases. The CDR3 sequence is 15 residues long. V gave up 5 bases and J gave up 4 bases; unmatched junction bases: 6. CDR1 and CDR2 (germline): LGHDT, YNNKEL (reference sequence). This CDR3 reads CASSTRTGGGETQYF. Written as DNA, the CDR3 is TGTGCCAGCAGCACCCGGACAGGGGGCGGAGAGACCCAGTACTTC.

This rearrangement joins TRBV6-5 to TRBJ1-5, with D perhaps matching TRBD1 (6 bases). V lost 7 bases and J 2 bases, leaving 9 bases between the germline ends. This CDR3 contains 13 residues. Germline V gives CDR1 MNHEY, CDR2 SVGAGI. The CDR3 is CASNNRGNQPQHF. Here the CDR3 DNA reads TGTGCCAGCAATAACAGGGGCAATCAGCCCCAGCATTTT.

This clone was observed a single time. This chain uses TRBV5-1 with TRBJ1-5; 7 bases are shared with TRBD1. CDR3 size: 14 residues. With V trimmed by 5 bases and J by 4 bases, 6 bases remained unmatched. Germline assignment: CDR1 SGHRS and CDR2 YFSETQ. The CDR3: CASRTGTENQPQHF. Written as DNA, the CDR3 is TGCGCCAGCAGAACCGGGACAGAAAATCAGCCCCAGCATTTT.

The genes are TRBV3-1 (or the pseudogene TRBV3-2) and TRBJ1-1; no firm D call. The length of the CDR3 is 15 residues. The germline V gene has CDR1 LGHDT and CDR2 YNNKEL (reference sequence). Trimming left V 1 base short and J 7 bases short, with 16 bases between. The CDR3 loop reads CASSQGMGFQNEAFF. Here the CDR3 DNA reads TGTGCCAGCAGCCAAGGGATGGGCTTTCAGAATGAAGCTTTCTTT.

The V and J genes are TRBV7-9 and TRBJ2-3; 7 bases match TRBD1. V gave up 3 bases and J gave up 5 bases; unmatched junction bases: 2. The germline CDR1 and CDR2 sequences are SEHNR and FQNEAQ (reference sequence). CDR3 length equals 13 residues. Here the CDR3 reads CASSFDRVDTQYF. The DNA of the CDR3 is TGTGCCAGCAGCTTCGACAGGGTAGATACGCAGTATTTT. The full variable domain, its missing parts supplied by reference TRBV7-9 and TRBJ2-3, is DTGVSQNPRHKITKRGQNVTFRCDPISEHNRLYWYRQTLGQGPEFLTYFQNEAQLEKSRLLSDRFSAERPKGSFSTLEIQRTEQGDSAMYLCASSFDRVDTQYFGPGTRLTVL.

J is TRBJ2-2 and V is TRBV10-1; no reliable D call. The V end lost 5 bases, the J end lost 7 bases, and 11 bases lay between the germline ends. The CDR3 consists of 13 residues. Germline V lookup: CDR1 WNHNN, CDR2 SYGVQD (reference sequence). CDR3 protein: CASSSSTGGELFF. CDR3 nucleotide sequence: TGCGCCAGCAGTAGCTCTACCGGCGGGGAGCTGTTTTTT.

The chain is built from TRBV6-5 and TRBJ1-2; maybe TRBD1 (6 bases). CDR3 length: 15 amino acids. From germline, CDR1 is MNHEY and CDR2 SVGAGI. The germline V and J ends were trimmed by 6 bases and 4 bases, with 18 bases remaining between them. Here the CDR3 DNA reads TGTGCCAGCAGAAACCCCCTGGCAGGGGCCTATGGCTACACCTTC. The encoded protein is CASRNPLAGAYGYTF.

The chain uses TRBV6-5 and TRBJ2-1; 7 bases line up with TRBD2. CDR1 and CDR2 (germline): MNHEY, SVGAGI. CDR3 length: 15 residues. J was trimmed by 9 bases and V by 6 bases; bases with no gene match: 14. The CDR3 sequence is CASRPGGGGISEQFF. The DNA of the CDR3 is TGTGCCAGCAGACCGGGTGGCGGGGGTATCTCTGAGCAGTTCTTC.

The chain recombines TRBV28 with TRBJ2-3; D may be TRBD1 (6 bases). V shed 5 bases and J shed 2 bases, with 11 bases lying between them. CDR1 and CDR2 (germline): MDHEN, SYDVKM. The CDR3 runs 14 residues. For the CDR3, the DNA is TGTGCCAGCAGTCCAGGGGACAACACAGATACGCAGTATTTT. Amino acid sequence: CASSPGDNTDTQYF.

The rearrangement joins TRBV5-1 to TRBJ2-5; TRBD1 matches at 11 bases. Germline assignment: CDR1 SGHRS and CDR2 YFSETQ. This CDR3 spans 16 amino acids. Trimming took 5 bases from V and 5 from J; bases not matched to a gene: 11. The CDR3 DNA follows: TGCGCCAGCAGTACCGGACAGGGGGCGTCTATGGAGACCCAGTACTTC. Protein sequence: CASSTGQGASMETQYF.

The chain couples TRBV2 to TRBJ1-5; TRBD1 might be the D (5 bases). This CDR3 comprises 14 residues. V lost 6 bases and J lost 3, with 12 bases in between. The germline gives CDR1 SNHLY, CDR2 FYNNEI. The CDR3 nucleotides read TGTGCCAGCAGAGCCGACAGTCACAATCAGCCCCAGCATTTT. Translation: CASRADSHNQPQHF.

This chain joins TRBV5-4 and TRBJ2-1; D is perhaps TRBD1 (6 bases). V was trimmed by 3 bases and J by 4 bases, leaving 14 bases between them. Germline V lookup: CDR1 SGHNT, CDR2 YYREEE (reference sequence). The CDR3 totals 15 residues. CDR3 amino acids: CASSSTGDLYNEQFF. CDR3 nucleotides: TGTGCCAGCAGCTCGACAGGCGACTTGTACAATGAGCAGTTCTTC.